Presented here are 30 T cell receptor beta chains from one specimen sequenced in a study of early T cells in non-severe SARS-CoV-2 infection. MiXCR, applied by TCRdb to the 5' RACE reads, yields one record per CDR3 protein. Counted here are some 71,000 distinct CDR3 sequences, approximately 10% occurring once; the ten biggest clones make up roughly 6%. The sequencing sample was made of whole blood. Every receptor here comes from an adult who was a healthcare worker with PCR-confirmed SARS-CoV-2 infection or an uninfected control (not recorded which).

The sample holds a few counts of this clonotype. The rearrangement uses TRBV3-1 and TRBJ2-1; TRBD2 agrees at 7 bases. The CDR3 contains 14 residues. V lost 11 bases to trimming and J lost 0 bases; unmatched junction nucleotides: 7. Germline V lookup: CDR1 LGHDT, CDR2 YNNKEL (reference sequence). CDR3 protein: CAGTGLNSYNEQFF. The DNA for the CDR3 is TGTGCCGGCACGGGACTAAACTCCTACAATGAGCAGTTCTTC.

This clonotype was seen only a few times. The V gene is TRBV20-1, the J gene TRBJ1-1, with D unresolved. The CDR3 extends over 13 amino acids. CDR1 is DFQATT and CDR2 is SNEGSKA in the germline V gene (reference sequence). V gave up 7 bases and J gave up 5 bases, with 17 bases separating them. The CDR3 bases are TGCAGTGTACCTGAGGGCCCCGGGACTGAAGCTTTCTTT. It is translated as CSVPEGPGTEAFF.

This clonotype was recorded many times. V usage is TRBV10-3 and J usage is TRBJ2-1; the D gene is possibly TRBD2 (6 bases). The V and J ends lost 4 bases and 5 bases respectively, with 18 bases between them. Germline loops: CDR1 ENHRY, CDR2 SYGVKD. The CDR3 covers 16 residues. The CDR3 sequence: CAISGRDGLGDNEQFF. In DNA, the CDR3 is TGTGCCATCAGTGGGCGGGACGGTTTGGGTGACAATGAGCAGTTCTTC.

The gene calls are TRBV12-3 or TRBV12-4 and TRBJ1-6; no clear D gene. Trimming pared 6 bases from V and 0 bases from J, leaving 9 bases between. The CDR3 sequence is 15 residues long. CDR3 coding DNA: TGTGCCAGCAGAGTGGGCAGCTCCTATAATTCACCCCTCCACTTT. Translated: CASRVGSSYNSPLHF.

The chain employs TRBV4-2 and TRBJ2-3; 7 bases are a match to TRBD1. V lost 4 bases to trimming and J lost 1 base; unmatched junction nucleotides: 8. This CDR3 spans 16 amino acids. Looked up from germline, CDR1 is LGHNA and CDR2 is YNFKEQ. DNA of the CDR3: TGTGCCAGCAGCCTCAGTCAGGGGGAAGGCACAGATACGCAGTATTTT. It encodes CASSLSQGEGTDTQYF.

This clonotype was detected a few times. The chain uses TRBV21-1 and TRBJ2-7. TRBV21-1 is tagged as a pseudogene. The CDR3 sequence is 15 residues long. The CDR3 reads CASSKNIVSSYEQYF. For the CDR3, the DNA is TGTGCCAGCAGCAAAAACATAGTTAGCTCCTACGAGCAGTACTTC.

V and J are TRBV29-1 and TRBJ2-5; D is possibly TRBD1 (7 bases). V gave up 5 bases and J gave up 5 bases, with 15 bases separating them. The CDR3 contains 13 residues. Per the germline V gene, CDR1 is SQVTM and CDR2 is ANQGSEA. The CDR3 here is CSVRQGGRETQYF. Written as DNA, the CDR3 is TGCAGCGTTAGACAGGGAGGACGGGAGACCCAGTACTTC.

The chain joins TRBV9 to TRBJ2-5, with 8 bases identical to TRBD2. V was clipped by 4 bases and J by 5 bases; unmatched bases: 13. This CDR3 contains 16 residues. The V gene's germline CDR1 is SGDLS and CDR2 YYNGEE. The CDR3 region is CASSPDIRLAGETQYF. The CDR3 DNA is TGTGCCAGCAGCCCCGATATTCGCCTAGCGGGCGAGACCCAGTACTTC.

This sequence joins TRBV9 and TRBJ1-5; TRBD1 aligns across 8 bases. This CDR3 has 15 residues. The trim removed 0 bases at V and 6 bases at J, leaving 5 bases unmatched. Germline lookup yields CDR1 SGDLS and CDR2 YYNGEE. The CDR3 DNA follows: TGTGCCAGCAGCGTAGGAGGACAGGGATCTCAGCCCCAGCATTTT. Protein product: CASSVGGQGSQPQHF.

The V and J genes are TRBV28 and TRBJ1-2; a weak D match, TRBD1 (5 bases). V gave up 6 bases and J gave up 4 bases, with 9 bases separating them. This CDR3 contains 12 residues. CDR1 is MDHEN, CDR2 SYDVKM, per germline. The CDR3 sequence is CASRGTFYGYTF. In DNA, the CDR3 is TGTGCCAGCAGGGGGACCTTCTATGGCTACACCTTC.

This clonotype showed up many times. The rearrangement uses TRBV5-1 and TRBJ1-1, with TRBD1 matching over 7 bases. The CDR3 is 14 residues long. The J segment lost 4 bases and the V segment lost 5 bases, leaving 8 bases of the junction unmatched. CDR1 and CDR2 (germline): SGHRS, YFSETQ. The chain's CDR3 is CASRPDAGGTEAFF. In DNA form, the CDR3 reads TGCGCCAGCAGACCCGACGCAGGGGGCACTGAAGCTTTCTTT.

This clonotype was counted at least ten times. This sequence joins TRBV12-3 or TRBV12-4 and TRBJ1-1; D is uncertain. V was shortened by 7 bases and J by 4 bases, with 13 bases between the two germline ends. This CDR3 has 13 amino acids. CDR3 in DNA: TGTGCCAGCACCGTTTCCGGAGTCACTGAAGCTTTCTTT. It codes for CASTVSGVTEAFF.

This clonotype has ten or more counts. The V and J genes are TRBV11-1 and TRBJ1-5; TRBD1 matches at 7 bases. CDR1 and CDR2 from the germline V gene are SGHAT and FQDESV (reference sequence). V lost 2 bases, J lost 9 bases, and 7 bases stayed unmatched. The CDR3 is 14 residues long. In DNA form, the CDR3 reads TGTGCCAGCAGCTTATTGACAGGGAAAGGGCCCCAGCATTTT. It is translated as CASSLLTGKGPQHF. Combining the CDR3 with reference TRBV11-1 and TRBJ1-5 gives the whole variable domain EAEVAQSPRYKITEKSQAVAFWCDPISGHATLYWYRQILGQGPELLVQFQDESVVDDSQLPKDRFSAERLKGVDSTLKIQPAELGDSAMYLCASSLLTGKGPQHFGDGTRLSIL.

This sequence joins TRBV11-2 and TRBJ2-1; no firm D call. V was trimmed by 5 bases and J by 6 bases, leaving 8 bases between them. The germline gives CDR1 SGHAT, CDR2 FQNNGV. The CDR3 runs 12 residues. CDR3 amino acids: CASSNLGNEQFF. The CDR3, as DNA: TGTGCCAGCAGCAATCTGGGCAATGAGCAGTTCTTC. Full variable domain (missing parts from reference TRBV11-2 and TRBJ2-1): EAGVAQSPRYKIIEKRQSVAFWCNPISGHATLYWYQQILGQGPKLLIQFQNNGVVDDSQLPKDRFSAERLKGVDSTLKIQPAKLEDSAVYLCASSNLGNEQFFGPGTRLTVL.

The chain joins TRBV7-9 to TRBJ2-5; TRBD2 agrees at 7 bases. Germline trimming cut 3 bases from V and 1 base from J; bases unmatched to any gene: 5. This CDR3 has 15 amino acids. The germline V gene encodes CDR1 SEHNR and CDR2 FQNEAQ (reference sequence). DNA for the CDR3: TGTGCCAGCAGCTTCGTCGGGAGGCTCCAAGAGACCCAGTACTTC. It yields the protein CASSFVGRLQETQYF.

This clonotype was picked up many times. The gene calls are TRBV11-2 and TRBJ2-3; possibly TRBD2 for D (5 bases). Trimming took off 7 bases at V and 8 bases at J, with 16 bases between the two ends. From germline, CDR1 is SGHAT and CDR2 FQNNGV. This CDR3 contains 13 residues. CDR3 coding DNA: TGTGCCAGCAATGGTGACAATCGGGGTACGCAGTATTTT. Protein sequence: CASNGDNRGTQYF.

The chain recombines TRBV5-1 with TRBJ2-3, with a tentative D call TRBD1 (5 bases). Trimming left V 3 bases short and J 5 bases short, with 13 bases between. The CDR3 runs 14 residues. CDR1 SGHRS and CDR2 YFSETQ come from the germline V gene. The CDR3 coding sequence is TGCGCCAGCAGCTGGGGCGATATGGGAGATACGCAGTATTTT. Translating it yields CASSWGDMGDTQYF. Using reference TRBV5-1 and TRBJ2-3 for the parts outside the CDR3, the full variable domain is KAGVTQTPRYLIKTRGQQVTLSCSPISGHRSVSWYQQTPGQGLQFLFEYFSETQRNKGNFPGRFSGRQFSNSRSEMNVSTLELGDSALYLCASSWGDMGDTQYFGPGTRLTVL.

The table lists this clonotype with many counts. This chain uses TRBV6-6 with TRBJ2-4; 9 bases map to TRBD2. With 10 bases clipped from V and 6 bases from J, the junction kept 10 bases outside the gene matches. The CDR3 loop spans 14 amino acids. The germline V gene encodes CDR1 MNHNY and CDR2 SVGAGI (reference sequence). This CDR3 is CATRLRGGPNIQYF. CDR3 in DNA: TGTGCCACGCGCCTGCGGGGGGGGCCAAACATTCAGTACTTC.

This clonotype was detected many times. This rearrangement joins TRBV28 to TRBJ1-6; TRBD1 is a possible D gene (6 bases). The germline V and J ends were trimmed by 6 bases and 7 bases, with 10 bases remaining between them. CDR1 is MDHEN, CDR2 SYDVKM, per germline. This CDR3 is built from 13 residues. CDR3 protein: CASRLDRNSPLHF. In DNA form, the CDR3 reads TGTGCCAGCAGGCTGGACAGAAATTCACCCCTCCACTTT. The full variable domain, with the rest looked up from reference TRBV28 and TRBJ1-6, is DVKVTQSSRYLVKRTGEKVFLECVQDMDHENMFWYRQDPGLGLRLIYFSYDVKMKEKGDIPEGYSVSREKKERFSLILESASTNQTSMYLCASRLDRNSPLHFGNGTRLTVT.

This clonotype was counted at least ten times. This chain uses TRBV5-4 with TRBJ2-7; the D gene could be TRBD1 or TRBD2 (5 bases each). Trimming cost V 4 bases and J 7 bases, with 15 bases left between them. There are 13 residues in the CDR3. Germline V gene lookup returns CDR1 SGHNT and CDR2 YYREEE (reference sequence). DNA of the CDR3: TGTGCCAGCAGCCGGGGCCGCGGAGAAGAGCAGTACTTC. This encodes CASSRGRGEEQYF.

In DNA form, the CDR3 reads TGCAGTGTTACAGGGGAAAGCTCCTATAATTCACCCCTCCACTTT. It encodes CSVTGESSYNSPLHF. V usage is TRBV20-1 and J usage is TRBJ1-6, with 7 bases aligning to TRBD1. CDR1 is DFQATT and CDR2 is SNEGSKA in the germline V gene (reference sequence). The length of the CDR3 is 15 residues. The V gene end was trimmed by 7 bases and the J gene end by 0 bases; junction bases not matched to a gene: 6.

The CDR3 bases are TGTGCCAGCAGTACCACAGGGTTATCGGGAAACACCATATATTTT. This sequence encodes CASSTTGLSGNTIYF. The chain carries TRBV2 and TRBJ1-3; possibly TRBD1 for D (6 bases). CDR3 length: 15 amino acids. Trimming shortened V by 5 bases and J by 4 bases, and 15 bases separated the two germline ends. CDR1 and CDR2 (germline): SNHLY, FYNNEI.

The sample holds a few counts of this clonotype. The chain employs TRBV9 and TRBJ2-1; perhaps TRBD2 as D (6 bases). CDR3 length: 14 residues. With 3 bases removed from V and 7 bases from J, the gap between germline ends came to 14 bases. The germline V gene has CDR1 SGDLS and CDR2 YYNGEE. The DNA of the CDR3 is TGTGCCAGCAGCGGCCCCGGTCGGGGGAATGAGCAGTTCTTC. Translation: CASSGPGRGNEQFF.

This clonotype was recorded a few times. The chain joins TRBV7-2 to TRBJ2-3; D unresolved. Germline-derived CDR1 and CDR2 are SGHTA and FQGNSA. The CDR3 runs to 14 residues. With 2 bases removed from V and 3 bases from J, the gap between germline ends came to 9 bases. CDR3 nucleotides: TGTGCCAGCAGCTTAAACATGGAGACAGATACGCAGTATTTT. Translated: CASSLNMETDTQYF. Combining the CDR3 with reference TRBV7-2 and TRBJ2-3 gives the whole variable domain GAGVSQSPSNKVTEKGKDVELRCDPISGHTALYWYRQSLGQGLEFLIYFQGNSAPDKSGLPSDRFSAERTGGSVSTLTIQRTQQEDSAVYLCASSLNMETDTQYFGPGTRLTVL.

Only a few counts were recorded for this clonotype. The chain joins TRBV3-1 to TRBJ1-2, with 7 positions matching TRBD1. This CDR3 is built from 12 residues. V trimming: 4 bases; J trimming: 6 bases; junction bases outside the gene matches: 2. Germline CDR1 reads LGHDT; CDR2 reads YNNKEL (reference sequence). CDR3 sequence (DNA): TGTGCCAGCAGCCGAACAGGGGATGGCTACACCTTC. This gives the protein CASSRTGDGYTF.

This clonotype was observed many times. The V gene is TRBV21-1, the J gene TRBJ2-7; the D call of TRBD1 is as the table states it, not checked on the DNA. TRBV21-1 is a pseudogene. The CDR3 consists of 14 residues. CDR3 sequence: CATPWGGDGYEQYF. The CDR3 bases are TGTGCCACGCCCTGGGGGGGGGACGGCTACGAGCAGTACTTC.

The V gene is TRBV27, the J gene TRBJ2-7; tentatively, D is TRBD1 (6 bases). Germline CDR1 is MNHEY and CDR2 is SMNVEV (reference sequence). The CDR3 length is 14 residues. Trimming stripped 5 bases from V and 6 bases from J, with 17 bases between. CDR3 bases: TGTGCCAGCAGTCGGCCCACAGGGATGTCCGAGCAGTACTTC. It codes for CASSRPTGMSEQYF.

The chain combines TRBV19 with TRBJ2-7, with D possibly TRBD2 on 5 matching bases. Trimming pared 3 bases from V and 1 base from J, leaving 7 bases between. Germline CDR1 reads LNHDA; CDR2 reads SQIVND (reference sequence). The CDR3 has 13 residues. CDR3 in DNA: TGTGCCAGTAGTATCCGGGAATCCTACGAGCAGTACTTC. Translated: CASSIRESYEQYF.

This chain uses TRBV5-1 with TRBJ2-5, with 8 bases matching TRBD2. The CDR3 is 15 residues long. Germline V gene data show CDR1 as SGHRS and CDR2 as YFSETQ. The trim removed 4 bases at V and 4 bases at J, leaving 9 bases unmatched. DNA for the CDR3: TGCGCCAGCAGCGCCCGTGGGGCGGGAGGAGAGACCCAGTACTTC. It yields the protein CASSARGAGGETQYF.

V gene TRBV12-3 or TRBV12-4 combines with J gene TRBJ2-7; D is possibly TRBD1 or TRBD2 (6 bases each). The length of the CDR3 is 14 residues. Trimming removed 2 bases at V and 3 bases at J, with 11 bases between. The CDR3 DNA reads TGTGCCAGCAGTTTAAGGGGGGCCGACTACGAGCAGTACTTC. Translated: CASSLRGADYEQYF.